Listed below are T cell receptor beta chains from one sample, sequenced in a study of a mutant IDH1 vaccine in newly diagnosed glioma. The repertoire was sequenced with immunoSEQ multiplex PCR; TCRdb's copy has only in-frame clones and lacks some. The top ten hold 13% of the sample, which has 50,000 to 85,000 clones, around 82% seen once. No antigen has been identified for these receptors. The sample in question was PBMCs, obtained from a glioma patient whose treatment included an IDH1 peptide vaccine. The source is a man aged 18-30 years with glioma. The CDR3 runs from the conserved cysteine through the conserved F or W. The D gene is left open where the match is weak. The size entry is marked missing in some rows and otherwise reads once, few, many or a size class.

>.|13|few|TRBV27|TRBJ2-2
CASSPRRNGELFF
TGTGCCAGCAGTCCTCGAAGGAACGGGGAGCTGTTTTTT
>TRBD1|14|.|TRBV7-2|TRBJ1-2
CASTRDRGGYGYTF
TGTGCCAGTACCAGGGACAGGGGTGGCTATGGCTACACCTTC
>.|13|.|TRBV30|TRBJ1-2
CAWSVSSNYGYTF
TGTGCCTGGAGTGTTTCTTCCAACTATGGCTACACCTTC
>.|13|.|TRBV5-1|TRBJ2-7
CASFDGGSYEQYF
TGCGCCAGTTTCGACGGAGGCTCCTACGAGCAGTACTTC
>TRBD1|14|.|TRBV2|TRBJ1-1
CASMPGQSNTEAFF
TGTGCCAGCATGCCGGGACAGTCGAACACTGAAGCTTTCTTT
>TRBD2|15|.|TRBV9|TRBJ2-5
CASSVTSGQRETQYF
TGTGCCAGCAGCGTGACTAGCGGGCAGCGTGAGACCCAGTACTTC
>TRBD1|14|.|TRBV6-5|TRBJ2-3
CASSYGQGTDTQYF
TGTGCCAGCAGTTACGGACAGGGAACAGATACGCAGTATTTT
>.|13|few|TRBV18|TRBJ1-2
CASSADRNYGYTF
TGTGCCAGCTCCGCGGACAGAAACTATGGCTACACCTTC
>TRBD2|14|medium-sized|TRBV13|TRBJ2-3
CASSSGLARDTQYF
TGTGCCAGCAGCTCAGGACTAGCGAGAGATACGCAGTATTTT
>.|14|.|TRBV9|TRBJ1-3
CASSVQVSGNTIYF
TGTGCCAGCAGTGTACAGGTTTCTGGAAACACCATATATTTT
>.|13|once|TRBV6-1|TRBJ2-6
CASSDGGANVLTF
TGTGCCAGCAGTGATGGAGGGGCCAACGTCCTGACTTTC
>.|12|.|TRBV7-9|TRBJ1-5
CASSHSNQPQHF
TGTGCCAGCAGCCACAGCAATCAGCCCCAGCATTTT
>TRBD1|13|.|TRBV4-1|TRBJ2-5
CASSQTGVETQYF
TGCGCCAGCAGCCAGACAGGGGTGGAGACCCAGTACTTC
>TRBD1|18|.|TRBV5-1|TRBJ1-4
CASSSDPGTGETNEKLFF
TGCGCCAGCAGCTCGGACCCCGGGACAGGGGAAACTAATGAAAAACTGTTTTTT
>TRBD2|17|.|TRBV29-1|TRBJ2-7
CSVQRASGGTRSYEQYF
TGCAGCGTACAACGGGCTAGCGGGGGGACCCGCTCCTACGAGCAGTACTTC
>.|15|once|TRBV7-6|TRBJ2-2
CASSLGSDLPGELFF
TGTGCCAGCAGCTTAGGTAGCGACCTACCCGGGGAGCTGTTTTTT
>TRBD2|14|.|TRBV7-9|TRBJ2-3
CASSFSGGSDTQYF
TGTGCCAGCAGCTTTAGCGGGGGGTCAGATACGCAGTATTTT
>.|13|.|TRBV7-8|TRBJ1-2
CASSLYHSEGYTF
TGTGCCAGCAGCTTATATCATTCCGAAGGCTACACCTTC
>.|16|.|TRBV29-1|TRBJ2-1
CSALPPGHGFYNEQFF
TGCAGCGCCCTCCCGCCAGGGCACGGTTTCTACAATGAGCAGTTCTTC
>.|13|.|TRBV6-5|TRBJ2-2
CASRGTGPGELFF
TGTGCCAGCAGAGGTACAGGGCCCGGGGAGCTGTTTTTT
>.|11|.|TRBV10-3|TRBJ1-1
CAISGGAEAFF
TGTGCCATCAGTGGGGGGGCTGAAGCTTTCTTT
>.|17|.|TRBV9|TRBJ2-1
CASSVGNSPNSYNEQFF
TGTGCCAGCAGCGTAGGTAACAGTCCCAACTCCTACAATGAGCAGTTCTTC
>.|15|.|TRBV5-6|TRBJ1-2
CASSLEYGSNYGYTF
TGTGCCAGCAGCTTGGAGTATGGTTCTAACTATGGCTACACCTTC
>.|13|.|TRBV18|TRBJ2-7
CASSPPLLYEQYF
TGTGCCAGCTCACCACCCCTTCTATACGAGCAGTACTTC
>.|13|.|TRBV27|TRBJ1-2
CASSSSSRYGYTF
TGTGCCAGCAGTTCATCCAGTCGCTATGGCTACACCTTC
>.|20|once|TRBV27|TRBJ2-1
CASYEMKGASGLRAYNEQFF
TGTGCCAGTTACGAGATGAAGGGGGCTAGCGGACTACGGGCCTACAATGAGCAGTTCTTC
>TRBD2|16|.|TRBV5-8|TRBJ2-3
CASSQGLAPRADTQYF
TGTGCCAGCAGCCAGGGACTAGCGCCTAGGGCAGATACGCAGTATTTT
>.|13|once|TRBV25-1|TRBJ1-5
CASSDRRDQPQHF
TGTGCCAGCAGTGATCGGCGGGATCAGCCCCAGCATTTT
>.|15|.|TRBV9|TRBJ2-1
CASSPRKGPYNEQFF
TGTGCCAGCAGCCCCCGAAAGGGCCCTTACAATGAGCAGTTCTTC
>.|13|.|TRBV28|TRBJ1-2
CASTSGIYYGYTF
TGTGCCAGCACCTCCGGGATCTACTATGGCTACACCTTC
>.|15|.|TRBV9|TRBJ1-1
CASSVEGGPNTEAFF
TGTGCCAGCAGCGTAGAAGGGGGGCCCAACACTGAAGCTTTCTTT
>TRBD1|14|.|TRBV10-1|TRBJ1-1
CASPRDRGNTEAFF
TGCGCCAGCCCTAGAGACAGGGGTAACACTGAAGCTTTCTTT
>TRBD1|11|.|TRBV12-5|TRBJ2-1
CASPTGTGQFF
TGTGCTAGTCCCACCGGGACAGGGCAGTTCTTC
>.|15|once|TRBV18|TRBJ1-5
CASSPSGPNNQPQHF
TGTGCCAGCTCTCCAAGTGGACCGAACAATCAGCCCCAGCATTTT
>TRBD2|18|.|TRBV10-3|TRBJ2-3
CAISDQPGTSGGSDTQYF
TGTGCCATCAGTGACCAACCCGGGACTAGCGGGGGTTCAGATACGCAGTATTTT
>TRBD2|15|.|TRBV6-4|TRBJ2-2
CASSRLAGVGGELFF
TGTGCCAGCAGTCGACTAGCGGGAGTGGGCGGGGAGCTGTTTTTT
>.|17|.|TRBV28|TRBJ1-1
CASSLARQTYPNTEAFF
TGTGCCAGCAGTTTGGCGAGACAGACCTACCCGAACACTGAAGCTTTCTTT
>TRBD1|15|few|TRBV9|TRBJ1-1
CASSVGGQKNTEAFF
TGTGCCAGCAGCGTAGGGGGACAGAAGAACACTGAAGCTTTCTTT
>.|13|.|TRBV7-9|TRBJ1-1
CASSLISEGEAFF
TGTGCCAGCAGCTTAATCTCAGAGGGTGAAGCTTTCTTT
>TRBD1|15|.|TRBV2|TRBJ1-2
CASTRDRDFTNGYTF
TGTGCCAGCACCAGGGACAGGGATTTTACTAATGGCTACACCTTC
>TRBD2|15|.|TRBV7-2|TRBJ2-7
CASSTQGTSGIEQYF
TGTGCCAGCAGCACACAAGGGACTAGCGGGATCGAGCAGTACTTC
>.|13|.|TRBV4-3|TRBJ2-3
CASSHRGTDTQYF
TGCGCCAGCAGCCACCGGGGCACAGATACGCAGTATTTT
>.|15|.|TRBV5-8|TRBJ1-5
CASSLGRVRAQPQHF
TGTGCCAGCAGCTTAGGCAGGGTACGGGCTCAGCCCCAGCATTTT
>.|15|.|TRBV19|TRBJ1-5
CASSTTGDSNQPQHF
TGTGCCAGTAGTACGACAGGTGATAGCAATCAGCCCCAGCATTTT
>.|15|few|TRBV28|TRBJ1-5
CASSLPTASNQPQHF
TGTGCCAGCAGTTTACCCACAGCTAGCAATCAGCCCCAGCATTTT
>.|15|.|TRBV6-1|TRBJ1-5
CASSGQGYSNQPQHF
TGTGCCAGCAGTGGTCAGGGGTATAGCAATCAGCCCCAGCATTTT